This TCR beta chain was sequenced during a study of identical twins. Whole-study findings and limits: Out-of-frame alpha sequences shared by twins were enriched for low generation probability.

Germline V gene lookup returns CDR1 SGDLS and CDR2 YYNGEE. Trimming took 0 bases from V and 5 from J; bases not matched to a gene: 8. The CDR3 is 16 residues long. This clonotype was observed a handful of times. Its antigen remains unidentified. Via MiXCR, TCRdb re-called the 5' RACE reads, giving one row per CDR3 protein. The sample consists of approximately 240,000 distinct CDR3 sequences, 11% to 15% of them appearing once. This clonotype originated in a woman under 30 in good health. V usage is TRBV9 and J usage is TRBJ2-3, with TRBD2 matching over 8 bases. The sequenced sample was memory (CD45RO+) T cells sorted from blood. The CDR3 sequence is CASSVAGRAGGDTQYF. Here the CDR3 DNA reads TGTGCCAGCAGCGTAGCGGGCCGCGCGGGGGGAGATACGCAGTATTTT.